Detailed here is one T cell receptor beta chain. Its target is unknown. These data come from a study of graft-versus-host responses after intestinal transplantation. Study-wide background: Each recipient received a multivisceral, liver-intestinal, or isolated intestinal graft. Anti-thymocyte globulin induction was given to all recipients, followed by tacrolimus and steroids for around three years. Whole-study results and caveats: Recipient-marrow GvH clones were detected, some having first appeared in ileum or blood. Within allografts, high graft-versus-host to host-versus-graft clonal ratios were seen among patients with graft-donor T cell macrochimerism.

Unmatched junction bases numbered 8, after V lost 4 bases and J lost 6 bases. The CDR3 runs to 15 residues. Germline V lookup: CDR1 ENHRY, CDR2 SYGVKD. The protocol was immunoSEQ multiplex PCR, while the TCRdb copy is restricted to in-frame clones and leaves out a portion. The sample holds 85,000 to 95,000 clones, 85% to 95% seen once. The source was unstimulated CD8+ T cells sorted from spleen or lymph node cells, collected before intestinal transplant. The V call is TRBV10-3, the J call TRBJ2-3; 9 bases align to TRBD2. The sequence was obtained from a human donor who received an intestinal transplant. CDR3: CAISALAGLTDTQYF. In DNA form, the CDR3 reads TGTGCCATCAGTGCCCTAGCGGGGTTAACCGATACGCAGTATTTT.